These 30 T cell receptor beta chains came from one sample sequenced in a study of blood T cell repertoires in COVID-19. Using immunoSEQ multiplex PCR, the repertoire was profiled, and TCRdb retains in-frame clones only, with some absent. The sample consists of around 150,000 clones, about 77% of them appearing once. Sequenced input: peripheral blood. All receptors come from a woman in her forties or fifties with active or convalescent COVID-19.

The rearrangement links TRBV4-3 to TRBJ2-7, with TRBD2 as a possible D gene (5 bases). Trimming left V 4 bases short and J 3 bases short, with 16 bases between. This CDR3 is 15 amino acids long. Per the germline V gene, CDR1 is LGHNA and CDR2 is YSLEER. The CDR3 loop is CASSLEVHRGYEQYF. CDR3 DNA sequence: TGCGCCAGCAGCCTGGAGGTCCACCGGGGCTACGAGCAGTACTTC.

The chain combines TRBV4-3 with TRBJ1-2, with TRBD1 matching over 11 bases. With V trimmed by 3 bases and J by 3 bases, 9 bases remained unmatched. The CDR3 runs to 17 residues. CDR1 is LGHNA and CDR2 is YSLEER in the germline V gene. The chain's CDR3 is CASSHFGQGATHYGYTF. The CDR3 DNA is TGCGCCAGCAGCCATTTTGGACAGGGGGCCACCCACTATGGCTACACCTTC.

This chain links TRBV29-1 with TRBJ2-1; 9 bases align to TRBD1. The CDR3 spans 15 residues. V lost 4 bases and J lost 3; bases outside the gene matches: 7. The germline V gene encodes CDR1 SQVTM and CDR2 ANQGSEA. The DNA for the CDR3 is TGCAGCGTTGGTACCGGGACAGGGAGCTACAATGAGCAGTTCTTC. It codes for CSVGTGTGSYNEQFF.

A note on this clone: One junction end does not reproduce the germline sequence, and a read error may be involved. The V gene is TRBV5-1, the J gene TRBJ2-1, with TRBD2 identical over 13 bases. CDR3 length: 16 residues. Germline V gene sequence: CDR1 SGHRS, CDR2 YFSETQ. The CDR3 DNA reads TGCGCCAGCAGCAAACTAGCGGGGGGGTCTTACAGTGAGCAGTTCTTC. It is translated as CASSKLAGGSYSEQFF.

The rearrangement joins TRBV5-4 to TRBJ2-7; 7 bases align to TRBD1. Trimming took 1 base from V and 2 from J; bases not matched to a gene: 9. The CDR3 spans 16 residues. The V gene's germline CDR1 is SGHNT and CDR2 YYREEE (reference sequence). The CDR3 loop reads CASSLLDRDNPYEQYF. CDR3 bases: TGTGCCAGCAGCTTGTTAGACAGGGATAATCCCTACGAGCAGTACTTC.

This clone was counted a few times. The J gene is TRBJ1-2, the V gene TRBV6-6, with a possible D match to TRBD1 (5 bases). Looked up from germline, CDR1 is MNHNY and CDR2 is SVGAGI (reference sequence). V dropped 2 bases and J dropped 0 bases, with 10 bases sitting between them. CDR3 length: 15 amino acids. The CDR3 spells CASSYPGVANYGYTF. The CDR3 DNA sequence: TGTGCCAGCAGTTACCCGGGGGTGGCTAACTATGGCTACACCTTC.

This chain uses TRBV7-9 with TRBJ2-3; 9 bases fit TRBD2. CDR3 size: 16 residues. Germline trimming cut 4 bases from V and 2 bases from J; bases unmatched to any gene: 7. Germline CDR1 SEHNR, CDR2 FQNEAQ (reference sequence). CDR3 bases: TGTGCCAGCAGCTCGGGCGTAGCGGGGGCCACAGATACGCAGTATTTT. Its translation is CASSSGVAGATDTQYF.

The chain has TRBV5-4 and TRBJ2-5, with 15 nucleotides matching TRBD2. The J segment lost 5 bases and the V segment lost 4 bases, leaving 3 bases of the junction unmatched. Germline V lookup: CDR1 SGHNT, CDR2 YYREEE (reference sequence). The CDR3 extends over 15 amino acids. CDR3 region: CASSRTSGREETQYF. The CDR3 coding sequence is TGTGCCAGCAGCCGGACTAGCGGGAGGGAGGAGACCCAGTACTTC.

The J gene is TRBJ2-2, the V gene TRBV6-5, with D maybe TRBD2 (5 bases). Trimming left V 5 bases short and J 4 bases short, with 14 bases between. Per the germline V gene, CDR1 is MNHEY and CDR2 is SVGAGI. This CDR3 comprises 15 residues. The CDR3 reads CASSTTPAGTGELFF. The CDR3 DNA reads TGTGCCAGCAGTACCACCCCGGCGGGCACCGGGGAGCTGTTTTTT.

This rearrangement joins TRBV27 to TRBJ1-1, with 8 bases matching TRBD1. From germline, CDR1 is MNHEY and CDR2 SMNVEV (reference sequence). This CDR3 is 14 amino acids long. V shed 5 bases and J 4 bases; nucleotides not matched to a gene: 6. This CDR3 reads CASSPITGGTEAFF. CDR3 bases: TGTGCCAGCAGTCCTATAACAGGGGGCACTGAAGCTTTCTTT.

The chain joins TRBV6-5 to TRBJ2-5, with D maybe TRBD1 (5 bases). The CDR3 sequence is 13 residues long. In germline, CDR1 is MNHEY, CDR2 SVGAGI. Between the trimmed V and J ends, which lost 4 bases and 5 bases, there was a span of 11 bases. The CDR3: CASSSGFTETQYF. The CDR3 DNA follows: TGTGCCAGCAGTTCAGGGTTTACTGAGACCCAGTACTTC.

The gene calls are TRBV18 and TRBJ1-5, with TRBD1 as a possible D gene (5 bases). Trimming cost V 2 bases and J 5 bases, with 16 bases left between them. Germline CDR1 and CDR2: KGHSH and LQKENI. There are 16 residues in the CDR3. The CDR3 DNA reads as TGTGCCAGCTCACCAGGGCAGGGAAGGATGGATCAGCCCCAGCATTTT. Its protein is CASSPGQGRMDQPQHF.

The V and J genes are TRBV5-6 and TRBJ2-5; the D gene is possibly TRBD1 (5 bases). This CDR3 region has 14 residues. In germline, CDR1 is SGHDT, CDR2 YYEEEE. V dropped 4 bases and J dropped 1 base, with 11 bases sitting between them. The DNA for the CDR3 is TGTGCCAGCAGCGGCTGGACACCCCAAGAGACCCAGTACTTC. Translated, it gives CASSGWTPQETQYF.

This chain connects TRBV6-5 to TRBJ1-6; no firm D call. The CDR3 loop spans 15 amino acids. Germline assignment: CDR1 MNHEY and CDR2 SVGAGI. V was clipped by 5 bases and J by 6 bases, with 14 bases between them. This CDR3 reads CASSPQDGLNSPLHF. Here the CDR3 DNA reads TGTGCCAGCAGTCCCCAGGACGGACTTAATTCACCCCTCCACTTT.

This chain connects TRBV4-1 to TRBJ2-3, with TRBD2 matching over 8 bases. The CDR3 totals 16 residues. CDR1 is MGHRA and CDR2 is YSYEKL in the germline V gene. V gave up 2 bases and J gave up 1 base; unmatched junction bases: 5. The CDR3 region has the DNA TGCGCCAGCAGCCAATCCCCGACTAGCGGCACAGATACGCAGTATTTT. Translated, it gives CASSQSPTSGTDTQYF.

The rearrangement uses TRBV7-2 and TRBJ2-2; D might be TRBD1 (6 bases). Germline CDR1 and CDR2: SGHTA and FQGNSA. The germline V and J ends were trimmed by 6 bases and 3 bases, with 14 bases remaining between them. CDR3 length: 15 amino acids. CDR3 in amino acids: CASRSPQGDTGELFF. CDR3 bases: TGTGCCAGCAGATCCCCACAGGGAGACACCGGGGAGCTGTTTTTT.

The V call is TRBV10-3, the J call TRBJ2-1; 12 bases fit TRBD1. The V and J ends lost 5 bases and 8 bases, in that order; junction bases with no gene match: 4. The CDR3 length is 14 residues. From germline, CDR1 is ENHRY and CDR2 SYGVKD. CDR3 sequence: CAISPGQGADEQFF. CDR3 DNA: TGTGCCATCAGTCCGGGACAGGGGGCCGATGAGCAGTTCTTC.

The chain recombines TRBV6-2 or TRBV6-3 with TRBJ1-5, with a weak D call TRBD1 (6 bases). Germline V gives CDR1 MNHEY, CDR2 SVGEGT. Deletions cut 3 bases from V and 6 bases from J, with 15 bases between. The CDR3 sequence is 15 residues long. DNA of the CDR3: TGTGCCAGCAGTTATGGCAGGGGCCGGAGTCAGCCCCAGCATTTT. As protein: CASSYGRGRSQPQHF.

J is TRBJ2-1 and V is TRBV7-9; D remains ambiguous. The CDR3 contains 14 residues. V gave up 1 base and J gave up 5 bases, with 9 bases separating them. The germline V gene has CDR1 SEHNR and CDR2 FQNEAQ (reference sequence). The CDR3 coding sequence is TGTGCCAGCAGCTTAGTACTGGGCAACAATGAGCAGTTCTTC. This sequence encodes CASSLVLGNNEQFF.

The gene calls are TRBV14 and TRBJ1-1; 7 positions match TRBD1. V was pared by 4 bases and J by 4 bases, with 6 bases of the junction left unmatched. CDR1 is SGHDN and CDR2 is FVKESK in the germline V gene. This CDR3 is built from 14 residues. The CDR3 reads CASSLRDSFTEAFF. For the CDR3, the DNA is TGTGCCAGCAGCCTAAGGGACAGTTTCACTGAAGCTTTCTTT.

This clone showed up just a few times. The chain has TRBV19 and TRBJ1-2; a weak D match, TRBD1 (5 bases). V was clipped by 7 bases and J by 3 bases, with 15 bases between them. Germline CDR1 reads LNHDA; CDR2 reads SQIVND (reference sequence). The CDR3 loop spans 14 amino acids. The CDR3 is CASTIGVGDYGYTF. As DNA, the CDR3 is TGTGCCAGTACCATAGGGGTGGGCGACTATGGCTACACCTTC.

The chain links TRBV27 to TRBJ2-3; the D gene is possibly TRBD2 (5 bases). V was cut by 3 bases and J by 3 bases, with 10 bases left in between. Germline lookup yields CDR1 MNHEY and CDR2 SMNVEV (reference sequence). CDR3 size: 14 residues. CDR3 coding DNA: TGTGCCAGCAGTTTGCGACTATCGACAGATACGCAGTATTTT. Translated: CASSLRLSTDTQYF.

The V and J genes are TRBV10-3 and TRBJ2-5; weak D call: TRBD1 (7 bases). This CDR3 contains 12 residues. Germline lookup yields CDR1 ENHRY and CDR2 SYGVKD. V gave up 10 bases and J gave up 4 bases, with 13 bases separating them. The CDR3 region has the DNA TGTGCCACCGCGGAGGGGGCAGAGACCCAGTACTTC. Translating it yields CATAEGAETQYF.

The chain couples TRBV3-1 (or the pseudogene TRBV3-2) to TRBJ2-1, with D perhaps TRBD2 (6 bases). CDR1 is LGHDT and CDR2 is YNNKEL in the germline V gene (reference sequence). The CDR3 covers 15 residues. Trimming removed 0 bases from V and 9 bases from J, with 15 bases in between. The CDR3 region is CASSQEWDFAREQFF. The CDR3 DNA reads TGTGCCAGCAGCCAAGAATGGGACTTCGCTCGTGAGCAGTTCTTC.

The chain uses TRBV19 and TRBJ2-2; TRBD2 is a possible D gene (5 bases). Germline CDR1 reads LNHDA; CDR2 reads SQIVND (reference sequence). The CDR3 is 14 residues long. Deletions cut 7 bases from V and 2 bases from J, with 11 bases between. The DNA for the CDR3 is TGTGCCAGTAAGGAGGACGGAAACACCGGGGAGCTGTTTTTT. Translating gives CASKEDGNTGELFF. Supplemented by reference TRBV19 and TRBJ2-2, the full variable domain reads DGGITQSPKYLFRKEGQNVTLSCEQNLNHDAMYWYRQDPGQGLRLIYYSQIVNDFQKGDIAEGYSVSREKKESFPLTVTSAQKNPTAFYLCASKEDGNTGELFFGEGSRLTVL.

This clone occurred once. The chain employs TRBV30 and TRBJ2-7, with 8 bases identical to TRBD2. Germline V CDR1 and CDR2: GTSNPN, SVGIG (reference sequence). The V and J ends lost 4 bases and 6 bases, in that order; junction bases with no gene match: 8. This CDR3 contains 13 residues. CDR3 sequence: CAWTPGGPFEQYF. CDR3 in DNA: TGTGCCTGGACCCCGGGGGGGCCCTTCGAGCAGTACTTC. The whole variable domain, filled in from reference TRBV30 and TRBJ2-7, reads SQTIHQWPATLVQPVGSPLSLECTVEGTSNPNLYWYRQAAGRGLQLLFYSVGIGQISSEVPQNLSASRPQDRQFILSSKKLLLSDSGFYLCAWTPGGPFEQYFGPGTRLTVT.

The chain recombines TRBV7-8 with TRBJ1-5; 10 bases match TRBD1. CDR3 size: 18 residues. The germline V gene has CDR1 SGHVS and CDR2 FQNEAQ. Trimming at V came to 5 bases and at J to 0 bases, leaving 10 bases not matched to a gene. CDR3 DNA: TGTGCCAGCAGCGCCGACAGGGGGCAGGGGTCTAGCAATCAGCCCCAGCATTTT. Its translation is CASSADRGQGSSNQPQHF.

J is TRBJ2-5 and V is TRBV7-3; 10 bases agree with TRBD2. The CDR3 covers 15 residues. After removal of 5 bases from V and 6 bases from J, the junction contained 9 bases not matched to a gene. Germline CDR1 reads SGHTA; CDR2 reads FQGTGA. Here the CDR3 reads CASSPGLAGEKTQYF. The DNA for the CDR3 is TGTGCCAGCAGCCCCGGGCTAGCGGGGGAAAAGACCCAGTACTTC.

The chain couples TRBV18 to TRBJ2-3; D unresolved. Trimming left V 2 bases short and J 4 bases short, with 10 bases between. The germline CDR1 and CDR2 sequences are KGHSH and LQKENI. The CDR3 is 14 residues long. CDR3 sequence (DNA): TGTGCCAGCTCACCAGTGTCTCTAGCAGATACGCAGTATTTT. It is translated as CASSPVSLADTQYF.

The V gene is TRBV14, the J gene TRBJ1-1; D possibly corresponds to TRBD1 (5 bases). The length of the CDR3 is 13 residues. With 6 bases removed from V and 6 bases from J, the gap between germline ends came to 14 bases. CDR1 and CDR2 from the germline V gene are SGHDN and FVKESK. The CDR3 nucleotides read TGTGCCAGCAGTCTGCGGGGGTTCGCTGAAGCTTTCTTT. It yields the protein CASSLRGFAEAFF.